Shown below are 23 T cell receptor beta chains from a single sample sequenced in a study of blood T cells in healthy people across ages (dated by TCRdb to between 2014 and 2017). Libraries came from 5' RACE. Sequencing instrument: Illumina HiSeq 2500. The second PCR ran for about 7 to 11 cycles and used a J-beta primer mix along with a sample-barcoded 5' primer. The public reads were reprocessed in TCRdb via fastp at Q25 and MiXCR, keeping in-frame beta chains. Identical CDR3 proteins give one entry, which carries the most common genes and DNA. The sample table shows about 1,500,000 distinct CDR3 sequences, and 42% are seen once. 7.9% of the sample comes from the top ten. The sequenced sample consisted of blood. These receptors were obtained from a woman in her late teens or twenties in good health.

The rearrangement links TRBV7-6 to TRBJ1-1, with TRBD1 matching over 7 bases. CDR3 length equals 13 residues. V lost 5 bases and J lost 4; bases outside the gene matches: 4. Germline CDR1 SGHVS, CDR2 FNYEAQ. CDR3 loop: CASSERQGTEAFF. CDR3 coding DNA: TGTGCCAGCAGCGAACGACAGGGCACTGAAGCTTTCTTT.

This clonotype appeared a few times. CDR3 in DNA: TGTGCCAGCAGCCACCGACAGGGGACCGGGGAGCTGTTTTTT. It yields the protein CASSHRQGTGELFF. The chain links TRBV7-2 to TRBJ2-2; 8 bases map to TRBD1. J was trimmed by 5 bases and V by 5 bases; bases with no gene match: 4. The CDR3 loop spans 14 amino acids. In germline, CDR1 is SGHTA, CDR2 FQGNSA. Full variable domain (remainder filled in from reference TRBV7-2 and TRBJ2-2): GAGVSQSPSNKVTEKGKDVELRCDPISGHTALYWYRQSLGQGLEFLIYFQGNSAPDKSGLPSDRFSAERTGGSVSTLTIQRTQQEDSAVYLCASSHRQGTGELFFGEGSRLTVL.

The chain joins TRBV28 to TRBJ2-3; 7 bases line up with TRBD2. There are 17 residues in the CDR3. Trimming took 5 bases from V and 0 from J; bases not matched to a gene: 11. Germline CDR1 is MDHEN and CDR2 is SYDVKM. CDR3 loop: CASSPLRRETSTDTQYF. The CDR3 DNA reads TGTGCCAGCAGTCCGCTTAGGCGGGAGACTAGCACAGATACGCAGTATTTT. Supplemented by reference TRBV28 and TRBJ2-3, the full variable domain reads DVKVTQSSRYLVKRTGEKVFLECVQDMDHENMFWYRQDPGLGLRLIYFSYDVKMKEKGDIPEGYSVSREKKERFSLILESASTNQTSMYLCASSPLRRETSTDTQYFGPGTRLTVL.

This rearrangement joins TRBV6-1 to TRBJ1-1; D is ambiguous. Germline V lookup: CDR1 MNHNS, CDR2 SASEGT. This CDR3 is 14 amino acids long. V was shortened by 6 bases and J by 5 bases, with 16 bases between the two germline ends. This CDR3 reads CASSPLKEGTEAFF. The CDR3 nucleotides read TGTGCCAGCAGCCCACTAAAAGAAGGAACTGAAGCTTTCTTT.

The CDR3 region has the DNA TGTGCCAGCAGGCTCGCCCCGTCTCATCAGCCCCAGCATTTT. It is translated as CASRLAPSHQPQHF. J is TRBJ1-5 and V is TRBV6-2 or TRBV6-3; no firm D call. The CDR3 contains 14 residues. The germline V gene encodes CDR1 MNHEY and CDR2 SVGEGT. V lost 6 bases and J 5 bases, leaving 14 bases between the germline ends.

This clonotype was seen only once. An end of the junction does not agree with germline; a read error may underlie this. The chain recombines TRBV28 with TRBJ2-2; 8 bases align to TRBD1. This CDR3 spans 14 amino acids. Germline values: CDR1 MDHEN, CDR2 SYDVKM. The CDR3 nucleotides read TGTGCCAGCAGGGACAGGGCAAACACCGGGGGGCTGTTTTTT. This codes for CASRDRANTGGLFF.

V gene TRBV9 combines with J gene TRBJ2-7, with D perhaps matching TRBD1 or TRBD2 (5 bases each). The V gene's germline CDR1 is SGDLS and CDR2 YYNGEE. V dropped 0 bases and J dropped 2 bases, with 12 bases sitting between them. The CDR3 contains 15 residues. The CDR3 reads CASSVGGTYTYEQYF. The CDR3, as DNA: TGTGCCAGCAGCGTAGGGGGGACCTATACCTACGAGCAGTACTTC.

Concerning this clonotype itself: This sequence may be a read error, since a much larger clone differs from it by one base. The chain links TRBV4-1 to TRBJ2-7, with D uncertain. Germline V lookup: CDR1 MGHRA, CDR2 YSYEKL. Trimming removed 1 base from V and 2 bases from J, with 12 bases in between. The CDR3 spans 15 residues. The chain's CDR3 is CASSQVSGLTYEQYF. The DNA of the CDR3 is TGCGCCAGCAGCCAAGTCTCTGGTCTCACCTACGAGCAGTACTTC.

J is TRBJ1-1 and V is TRBV20-1; D ambiguous. The length of the CDR3 is 15 residues. Germline CDR1 DFQATT, CDR2 SNEGSKA (reference sequence). The ends were cut back, 0 bases at V and 0 bases at J, with 11 bases in the middle. The CDR3 is CSARDFGRMNTEAFF. CDR3 DNA sequence: TGCAGTGCTAGAGATTTTGGCCGAATGAACACTGAAGCTTTCTTT.

This clonotype was seen a handful of times. This rearrangement joins TRBV28 to TRBJ2-5, with a tentative D call TRBD1 (5 bases). Trimming took off 2 bases at V and 11 bases at J, with 15 bases between the two ends. Germline V CDR1 and CDR2: MDHEN, SYDVKM. This CDR3 region has 13 residues. The DNA of the CDR3 is TGTGCCAGCAGTTTAGGTCCAGGGAAGGAGCAGTACTTC. Translated: CASSLGPGKEQYF.

The genes are TRBV9 and TRBJ2-3, with D tentatively TRBD1 or TRBD2 (6 bases each). This CDR3 is built from 16 residues. Germline V gives CDR1 SGDLS, CDR2 YYNGEE. V lost 3 bases, J lost 2 bases, and 16 bases lay in between. CDR3 residues: CASSAAQEGVTDTQYF. CDR3 nucleotides: TGTGCCAGCAGCGCAGCCCAGGAGGGGGTCACAGATACGCAGTATTTT.

The sample holds a few counts of this clonotype. This chain connects TRBV28 to TRBJ2-7; no definite D call. Trimming stripped 8 bases from V and 6 bases from J, with 14 bases between. This CDR3 region has 12 residues. CDR1 is MDHEN and CDR2 is SYDVKM in the germline V gene. CDR3 sequence: CASSLTWSEQYF. DNA of the CDR3: TGTGCCAGCTCACTCACGTGGAGCGAGCAGTACTTC.

V usage is TRBV2 and J usage is TRBJ2-3; D possibly matches TRBD1 or TRBD2 (6 bases each). Germline CDR1 is SNHLY and CDR2 is FYNNEI. CDR3 length: 15 amino acids. V shed 4 bases and J shed 4 bases, with 15 bases lying between them. CDR3 nucleotide sequence: TGTGCCAGCAGTGTCTACAGGGAGCGGGCAGATACGCAGTATTTT. This translates into CASSVYRERADTQYF.

The table lists this clonotype with many counts. The chain employs TRBV7-9 and TRBJ1-2, with D unclear. In germline, CDR1 is SEHNR, CDR2 FQNEAQ (reference sequence). This CDR3 is 12 amino acids long. The ends were cut back, 2 bases at V and 6 bases at J, with 7 bases in the middle. CDR3 in amino acids: CASSLRTDGYTF. As DNA, the CDR3 is TGTGCCAGCAGCTTAAGGACGGATGGCTACACCTTC.

As concerns this clonotype: Germline is not matched at one junction end, which may reflect a read error. This chain links TRBV9 with TRBJ2-1, with 8 positions matching TRBD1. CDR3 length: 17 residues. Germline V gene data show CDR1 as SGDLS and CDR2 as YYNGEE. Here the CDR3 DNA reads TGTACCAGCAGTATGACAGGGGATAGGGGATCCTACAATGAGCAGTTCTTC. Translation: CTSSMTGDRGSYNEQFF. Full variable domain (outside the CDR3, taken from reference TRBV9 and TRBJ2-1): DSGVTQTPKHLITATGQRVTLRCSPRSGDLSVYWYQQSLDQGLQFLIQYYNGEERAKGNILERFSAQQFPDLHSELNLSSLELGDSALYFCTSSMTGDRGSYNEQFFGPGTRLTVL.

The chain employs TRBV7-9 and TRBJ1-5; TRBD1 agrees at 7 bases. V shed 4 bases, J shed 1 base, and the junction held 4 bases outside the gene matches. The CDR3 extends over 15 amino acids. The germline V gene encodes CDR1 SEHNR and CDR2 FQNEAQ (reference sequence). CDR3 sequence reads: CASSWGTASNQPQHF. In DNA form, the CDR3 reads TGTGCCAGCAGCTGGGGGACAGCGAGCAATCAGCCCCAGCATTTT.

This clonotype was observed many times. The chain links TRBV10-3 to TRBJ1-6; no definite D call. In germline, CDR1 is ENHRY, CDR2 SYGVKD. The CDR3 is 14 amino acids. The ends were cut back, 2 bases at V and 14 bases at J, with 16 bases in the middle. The CDR3 coding sequence is TGTGCCATCAGTGAGCCCGGGAGAGAGGCAACCCTCCACTTT. Its translation is CAISEPGREATLHF.

CDR3 sequence (DNA): TGTGCCAGCAGCCAAGCAACGGACCTAGCCAAAAACATTCAGTACTTC. Its translation: CASSQATDLAKNIQYF. The chain is built from TRBV4-2 and TRBJ2-4; D call uncertain. Per the germline V gene, CDR1 is LGHNA and CDR2 is YNFKEQ. The CDR3 runs to 16 residues. The ends were cut back, 1 base at V and 0 bases at J, with 10 bases in the middle.

The chain links TRBV4-1 to TRBJ2-2; D unclear. The CDR3 contains 15 residues. V gave up 0 bases and J gave up 0 bases, with 5 bases separating them. The germline V gene encodes CDR1 MGHRA and CDR2 YSYEKL. CDR3 in amino acids: CASSQENTNTGELFF. The CDR3 DNA is TGCGCCAGCAGCCAAGAGAATACGAACACCGGGGAGCTGTTTTTT.

The chain couples TRBV6-6 to TRBJ2-4; D perhaps matches TRBD1 (5 bases). This CDR3 region has 15 residues. Trimming removed 4 bases at V and 1 base at J, with 11 bases between. Germline lookup yields CDR1 MNHNY and CDR2 SVGAGI (reference sequence). The CDR3 sequence is CASSSPGPAKNIQYF. CDR3 nucleotide sequence: TGTGCCAGCAGTTCCCCAGGGCCGGCCAAAAACATTCAGTACTTC.

A few counts support this clonotype. V is TRBV27 and J is TRBJ2-7; D might be TRBD1 (6 bases). The CDR3 runs 16 residues. CDR1 MNHEY and CDR2 SMNVEV come from the germline V gene (reference sequence). Trimming cost V 0 bases and J 2 bases, with 14 bases left between them. CDR3 amino acids: CASSLSPSDRTYEQYF. DNA of the CDR3: TGTGCCAGCAGTTTATCTCCGAGCGACAGGACCTACGAGCAGTACTTC.

Comments on this clonotype: A junction boundary mismatches the germline segment, possibly from a read error. The chain has TRBV7-2 and TRBJ2-3; 10 bases fit TRBD2. Germline assignment: CDR1 SGHTA and CDR2 FQGNSA. The CDR3 extends over 18 amino acids. The CDR3 sequence is CAGSSGTSEITKHRYAVF. The CDR3 nucleotides read TGTGCCGGCAGCTCAGGGACTAGCGAAATAACAAAGCACAGATACGCAGTATTT.

A few counts support this clonotype. J is TRBJ2-1 and V is TRBV9, with TRBD2 matching over 10 bases. Trimming at V came to 2 bases and at J to 6 bases, leaving 5 bases not matched to a gene. CDR1 and CDR2 (germline): SGDLS, YYNGEE. This CDR3 is built from 15 residues. In DNA, the CDR3 is TGTGCCAGCAGCGTTGGACTAGCGGACGGCAATGAGCAGTTCTTC. Translated, it gives CASSVGLADGNEQFF.